Presented here are 21 T cell receptor beta chains from one specimen sequenced in a study of cytomegalovirus exposure and HLA in healthy donors. Both 60 Vbeta primers and 13 Jbeta primers went into the PCR. Clones were sequenced by immunoSEQ multiplex PCR, and TCRdb holds only the in-frame ones, with some missing. The profile shows 120,000 or so clones, approximately 84% of them singletons. The sequencing sample was made of PBMCs. These receptor sequences come from a man aged 18 to 30 in good health and CMV-seropositive.

This clone has just a few counts. This rearrangement joins TRBV5-1 to TRBJ1-1; TRBD1 might be the D (5 bases). The CDR3 contains 14 residues. The V gene lost 0 bases and the J gene lost 2 bases, with 8 bases spanning the gap. CDR1 is SGHRS and CDR2 is YFSETQ in the germline V gene. The CDR3 nucleotides read TGCGCCAGCAGCTTGGCGGGGGATAACACTGAAGCTTTCTTT. The encoded protein is CASSLAGDNTEAFF.

The genes are TRBV7-2 and TRBJ2-3; 11 bases line up with TRBD2. Looked up from germline, CDR1 is SGHTA and CDR2 is FQGNSA. The CDR3 spans 14 residues. V lost 4 bases and J lost 7; bases outside the gene matches: 4. The CDR3 nucleotides read TGTGCCAGCAGCTCGACTAGCGGGACTAATACGCAGTATTTT. Protein sequence: CASSSTSGTNTQYF.

In the case of this clone: The same CDR3 can be traced to other DNA sequences in this sample. V and J are TRBV5-1 and TRBJ2-5; TRBD2 matches at 7 bases. Germline CDR1 reads SGHRS; CDR2 reads YFSETQ. Trimming removed 0 bases from V and 4 bases from J; junction bases left unmatched: 3. CDR3 length: 14 residues. The CDR3 DNA reads as TGCGCCAGCAGCTTGGGACTAGCTGGAGAGACCCAGTACTTC. Translated: CASSLGLAGETQYF.

This chain links TRBV7-8 with TRBJ1-6, with D perhaps matching TRBD1 (5 bases). CDR1 SGHVS and CDR2 FQNEAQ come from the germline V gene. V was trimmed by 5 bases and J by 7 bases, leaving 15 bases between them. The CDR3 totals 15 residues. Here the CDR3 reads CASSQGGTNNSPLHF. In DNA, the CDR3 is TGTGCCAGCAGCCAGGGAGGGACGAACAATTCACCCCTCCACTTT.

This chain links TRBV7-2 with TRBJ2-7, with D maybe TRBD2 (5 bases). V was shortened by 3 bases and J by 4 bases, with 16 bases between the two germline ends. The CDR3 sequence is 15 residues long. Per the germline V gene, CDR1 is SGHTA and CDR2 is FQGNSA. The CDR3 protein is CASSFGLSSGYEQYF. DNA for the CDR3: TGTGCCAGCAGCTTCGGACTTTCCTCGGGGTACGAGCAGTACTTC. The variable domain in full, completed from reference TRBV7-2 and TRBJ2-7, reads GAGVSQSPSNKVTEKGKDVELRCDPISGHTALYWYRQSLGQGLEFLIYFQGNSAPDKSGLPSDRFSAERTGGSVSTLTIQRTQQEDSAVYLCASSFGLSSGYEQYFGPGTRLTVT.

This chain connects TRBV18 to TRBJ1-6; perhaps TRBD1 as D (5 bases). Germline values: CDR1 KGHSH, CDR2 LQKENI. The V end was cut by 4 bases, the J end by 6 bases, with 13 bases between. The CDR3 has 15 residues. This CDR3 is CASSQETEANSPLHF. CDR3 in DNA: TGTGCCAGCTCACAAGAGACAGAAGCTAATTCACCCCTCCACTTT.

V and J are TRBV29-1 and TRBJ1-4; D is uncertain. The V gene lost 7 bases and the J gene lost 3 bases, with 12 bases spanning the gap. Germline V lookup: CDR1 SQVTM, CDR2 ANQGSEA. The CDR3 sequence is 13 residues long. The DNA for the CDR3 is TGCAGCGCGGGAGGCAAAGCTAATGAAAAACTGTTTTTT. It yields the protein CSAGGKANEKLFF.

The rearrangement links TRBV10-2 to TRBJ1-1, with 10 bases that match TRBD1. The germline CDR1 and CDR2 sequences are WSHSY and SAAADI. V shed 5 bases and J 5 bases; nucleotides not matched to a gene: 8. The CDR3 sequence is 15 residues long. DNA of the CDR3: TGCGCCAGCAGTAAAAGACAGGGGGCGAAGACTGAAGCTTTCTTT. This gives the protein CASSKRQGAKTEAFF.

This chain uses TRBV6-1 with TRBJ2-7, with a tentative D call TRBD2 (5 bases). Germline lookup yields CDR1 MNHNS and CDR2 SASEGT. Trimming stripped 7 bases from V and 2 bases from J, with 15 bases between. The CDR3 is 14 amino acids. Here the CDR3 DNA reads TGTGCCAGCAACTCTCTAGAGGGTGCCTACGAGCAGTACTTC. As protein: CASNSLEGAYEQYF.

This clone turned up a few times. This chain connects TRBV4-1 to TRBJ1-1, with D tentatively TRBD1 (6 bases). The CDR3 extends over 13 amino acids. CDR1 and CDR2 (germline): MGHRA, YSYEKL. The V gene lost 2 bases and the J gene lost 9 bases, with 13 bases spanning the gap. CDR3 amino acids: CASSQLGQSKAFF. The CDR3 DNA sequence: TGCGCCAGCAGCCAACTCGGACAGTCGAAAGCTTTCTTT.

The gene calls are TRBV6-6 and TRBJ2-1; D may be TRBD1 (5 bases). Trimming took off 1 base at V and 5 bases at J, with 12 bases between the two ends. CDR1 is MNHNY, CDR2 SVGAGI, per germline (reference sequence). The CDR3 spans 15 residues. CDR3 DNA sequence: TGTGCCAGCAGTTACTTCCAGGGAAGCAACAATGAGCAGTTCTTC. This sequence encodes CASSYFQGSNNEQFF.

The rearrangement uses TRBV6-5 and TRBJ1-2; 8 positions match TRBD1. Germline CDR1 MNHEY, CDR2 SVGAGI. There are 16 residues in the CDR3. V was clipped by 0 bases and J by 3 bases; unmatched bases: 6. CDR3 nucleotides: TGTGCCAGCAGTTACTCCCCACAGGGGGGAGACTATGGCTACACCTTC. This translates into CASSYSPQGGDYGYTF.

The rearrangement uses TRBV12-5 and TRBJ2-2; perhaps TRBD2 as D (7 bases). This CDR3 contains 14 residues. Deletions cut 5 bases from V and 5 bases from J, with 12 bases between. Germline assignment: CDR1 LGHNT and CDR2 FRNRAP. For the CDR3, the DNA is TGTGCTAGTGGTAGGGGGGGGGATACCGGGGAGCTGTTTTTT. The encoded protein is CASGRGGDTGELFF.

This clone was counted once. The chain joins TRBV18 to TRBJ2-3; possible D gene TRBD1, 5 bases. V was trimmed by 1 base and J by 0 bases, leaving 8 bases between them. CDR3 length equals 15 residues. CDR1 is KGHSH and CDR2 is LQKENI in the germline V gene. The CDR3, as DNA: TGTGCCAGCTCACCACAGGGGTCTAGCACAGATACGCAGTATTTT. The encoded protein is CASSPQGSSTDTQYF.

The chain uses TRBV6-5 and TRBJ2-5; perhaps TRBD2 as D (7 bases). The CDR3 has 15 amino acids. Germline-derived CDR1 and CDR2 are MNHEY and SVGAGI. Between the trimmed V and J ends, which lost 0 bases and 1 base, there was a span of 9 bases. DNA of the CDR3: TGTGCCAGCAGTTACTCGGGGGGGGCCCAAGAGACCCAGTACTTC. Encoded protein: CASSYSGGAQETQYF.

The chain recombines TRBV7-6 with TRBJ2-7, with a tentative D call TRBD1 (6 bases). V lost 3 bases and J lost 2, with 17 bases in between. This CDR3 has 16 amino acids. Germline-derived CDR1 and CDR2 are SGHVS and FNYEAQ. CDR3 coding DNA: TGTGCCAGCAGCTTGGGGGCAGACAGTCTCGCCTACGAGCAGTACTTC. Residues: CASSLGADSLAYEQYF.

The gene calls are TRBV4-3 and TRBJ2-5; 9 bases are shared with TRBD2. Germline CDR1 and CDR2: LGHNA and YSLEER. V shed 2 bases and J 5 bases; nucleotides not matched to a gene: 9. This CDR3 is 16 amino acids long. The DNA for the CDR3 is TGCGCCAGCAGCCAAAGTTTCGGCGGGAGGGCGGAGACCCAGTACTTC. As protein: CASSQSFGGRAETQYF.

V is TRBV30 and J is TRBJ1-2, with D unresolved. The CDR3 runs to 12 residues. Trimming shortened V by 1 base and J by 2 bases, and 5 bases separated the two germline ends. Germline CDR1 reads GTSNPN; CDR2 reads SVGIG (reference sequence). The CDR3 DNA reads as TGTGCCTGGAGTGGCGGAAACTATGGCTACACCTTC. Translating it yields CAWSGGNYGYTF.

The chain employs TRBV6-1 and TRBJ1-1; TRBD1 matches 9 bases. The CDR3 extends over 13 amino acids. Unmatched junction bases numbered 12, after V lost 6 bases and J lost 13 bases. Germline V gene data show CDR1 as MNHNS and CDR2 as SASEGT. CDR3 nucleotide sequence: TGTGCCAGCAGCCTAGAGGGGACAGGGCTTGTTTTCTTT. The encoded protein is CASSLEGTGLVFF.

This clone was detected a few times. The chain couples TRBV5-4 to TRBJ2-3; the match to TRBD1 covers 9 bases. CDR3 length: 15 amino acids. Germline V gives CDR1 SGHNT, CDR2 YYREEE (reference sequence). After removal of 4 bases from V and 1 base from J, the junction contained 4 bases not matched to a gene. The CDR3, as DNA: TGTGCCAGCAGCCACCGGGACAGGGGCACAGATACGCAGTATTTT. Its translation is CASSHRDRGTDTQYF.

The rearrangement uses TRBV7-6 and TRBJ2-1; D is possibly TRBD2 (6 bases). The germline V gene has CDR1 SGHVS and CDR2 FNYEAQ. There are 18 residues in the CDR3. Trimming shortened V by 4 bases and J by 3 bases, and 22 bases separated the two germline ends. The CDR3 is CASSSRRSSEGIYNEQFF. CDR3 nucleotide sequence: TGTGCCAGCAGCTCCCGACGTTCTAGCGAAGGGATCTACAATGAGCAGTTCTTC.